These T cell receptor beta chains were read from a single sample in a study of cytomegalovirus exposure and HLA in healthy donors. Using immunoSEQ multiplex PCR, the repertoire was profiled, and TCRdb retains in-frame clones only, with some absent. The sample includes around 130,000 clones, around 80% of them seen just once. Sequenced: PBMCs. These TCRs come from a female donor in good health and CMV-seronegative. CDR3s include the opening cysteine and the closing phenylalanine or tryptophan. A D gene is named only where the DNA matches it firmly. The size field is filled for only some rows; it gives once, few, many or a size class.

.	TRBV5-1	TRBD1	TRBJ2-4	CASSLAGTGQVAKNIQYF	TGCGCCAGCAGCTTGGCCGGGACAGGCCAAGTGGCCAAAAACATTCAGTACTTC
.	TRBV18	.	TRBJ1-1	CASSGEWAGYTEAFF	TGTGCCAGCTCCGGTGAATGGGCAGGGTACACTGAAGCTTTCTTT
once	TRBV15	.	TRBJ2-7	CATSRDSEYEQYF	TGTGCCACCAGCAGAGATTCCGAGTACGAGCAGTACTTC
.	TRBV5-4	.	TRBJ1-2	CASSEPGVFYGYTF	TGTGCCAGCAGCGAACCAGGGGTTTTCTATGGCTACACCTTC
.	TRBV30	.	TRBJ2-7	CACPRLQGYEQYF	TGTGCCTGCCCAAGGTTACAGGGCTACGAGCAGTACTTC
.	TRBV6-5	.	TRBJ2-3	CASSWTRGTDTQYF	TGTGCCAGCAGTTGGACACGAGGAACAGATACGCAGTATTTT
.	TRBV18	.	TRBJ1-5	CASSPARGDQPQHF	TGTGCCAGCTCACCAGCCAGGGGTGATCAGCCCCAGCATTTT
.	TRBV5-4	TRBD1	TRBJ1-4	CASSSTGASGEKLFF	TGTGCCAGCAGCTCAACAGGGGCTTCAGGGGAAAAACTGTTTTTT
once	TRBV14	TRBD1	TRBJ1-4	CASSLQGAGKLFF	TGTGCCAGCAGCCTACAGGGGGCGGGTAAACTGTTTTTT
.	TRBV29-1	TRBD2	TRBJ2-1	CSVGPLAGDYNEQFF	TGCAGCGTCGGCCCACTAGCGGGAGATTACAATGAGCAGTTCTTC
.	TRBV21-1	.	TRBJ1-2	CASIQTAAETF	TGTGCCAGCATCCAGACAGCCGCGGAAACCTTC
few	TRBV18	.	TRBJ2-7	CASSGQLEYEQYF	TGTGCCAGCTCCGGTCAACTAGAATACGAGCAGTACTTC
few	TRBV28	.	TRBJ1-1	CASSRAPGGEAFF	TGTGCCAGCAGTCGGGCCCCCGGGGGGGAAGCTTTCTTT
.	TRBV4-1	.	TRBJ2-2	CASSQGTRAGELFF	TGCGCCAGCAGCCAAGGGACGAGGGCCGGGGAGCTGTTTTTT